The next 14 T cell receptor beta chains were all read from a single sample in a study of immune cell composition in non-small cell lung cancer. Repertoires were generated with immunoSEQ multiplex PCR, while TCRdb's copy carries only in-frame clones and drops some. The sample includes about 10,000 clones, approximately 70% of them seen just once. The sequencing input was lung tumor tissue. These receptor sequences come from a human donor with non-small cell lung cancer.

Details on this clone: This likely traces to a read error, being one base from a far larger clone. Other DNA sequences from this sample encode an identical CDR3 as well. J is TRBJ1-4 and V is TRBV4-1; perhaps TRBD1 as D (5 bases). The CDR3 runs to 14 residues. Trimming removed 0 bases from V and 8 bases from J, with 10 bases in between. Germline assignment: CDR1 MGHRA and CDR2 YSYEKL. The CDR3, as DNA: TGCGCCAGCAGCCAAGATTGGGGGTACGAAAAACTGTTTTTT. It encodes CASSQDWGYEKLFF.

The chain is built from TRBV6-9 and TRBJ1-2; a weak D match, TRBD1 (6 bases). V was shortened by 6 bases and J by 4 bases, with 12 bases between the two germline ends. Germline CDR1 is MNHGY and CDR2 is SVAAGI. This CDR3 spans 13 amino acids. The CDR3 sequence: CASSPGQFYGYTF. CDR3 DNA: TGTGCCAGCAGCCCCGGACAGTTCTATGGCTACACCTTC.

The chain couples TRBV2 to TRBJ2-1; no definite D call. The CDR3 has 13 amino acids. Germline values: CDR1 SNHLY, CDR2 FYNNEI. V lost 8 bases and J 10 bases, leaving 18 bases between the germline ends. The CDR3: CASLLGAGGEQFF. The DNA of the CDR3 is TGTGCCAGCTTACTTGGAGCCGGCGGAGAGCAGTTCTTC.

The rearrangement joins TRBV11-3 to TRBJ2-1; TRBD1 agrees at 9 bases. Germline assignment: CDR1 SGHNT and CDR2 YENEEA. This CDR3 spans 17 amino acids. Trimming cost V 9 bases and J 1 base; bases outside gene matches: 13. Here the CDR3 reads CASSRAGQGLSYNEQFF. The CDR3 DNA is TGTGCCAGTTCCAGGGCGGGACAGGGCCTATCCTACAATGAGCAGTTCTTC. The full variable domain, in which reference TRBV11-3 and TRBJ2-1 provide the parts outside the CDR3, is EAGVVQSPRYKIIEKKQPVAFWCNPISGHNTLYWYLQNLGQGPELLIRYENEEAVDDSQLPKDRFSAERLKGVDSTLKIQPAELGDSAVYLCASSRAGQGLSYNEQFFGPGTRLTVL.

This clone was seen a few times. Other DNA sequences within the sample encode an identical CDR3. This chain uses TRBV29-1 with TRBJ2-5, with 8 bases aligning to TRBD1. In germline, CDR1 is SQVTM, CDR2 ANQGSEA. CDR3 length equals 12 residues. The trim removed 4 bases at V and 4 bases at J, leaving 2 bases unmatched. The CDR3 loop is CSVVGQGETQYF. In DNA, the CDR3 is TGCAGCGTTGTCGGACAGGGAGAGACCCAGTACTTC.

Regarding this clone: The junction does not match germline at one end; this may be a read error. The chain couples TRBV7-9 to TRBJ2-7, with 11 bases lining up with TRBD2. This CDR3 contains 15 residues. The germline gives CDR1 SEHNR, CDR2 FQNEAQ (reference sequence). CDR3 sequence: CASSQRTSGSYEQYF. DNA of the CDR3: TGCGCCAGCAGCCAACGGACTAGCGGGTCCTACGAGCAGTACTTC.

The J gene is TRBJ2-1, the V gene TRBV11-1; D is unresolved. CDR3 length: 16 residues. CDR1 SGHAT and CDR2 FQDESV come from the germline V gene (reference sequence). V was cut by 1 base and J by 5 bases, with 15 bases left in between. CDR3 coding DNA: TGTGCCAGCAGCTTAGGAGTGGCAGAACCGGACAATGAGCAGTTCTTC. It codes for CASSLGVAEPDNEQFF. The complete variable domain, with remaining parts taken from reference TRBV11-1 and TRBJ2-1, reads EAEVAQSPRYKITEKSQAVAFWCDPISGHATLYWYRQILGQGPELLVQFQDESVVDDSQLPKDRFSAERLKGVDSTLKIQPAELGDSAMYLCASSLGVAEPDNEQFFGPGTRLTVL.

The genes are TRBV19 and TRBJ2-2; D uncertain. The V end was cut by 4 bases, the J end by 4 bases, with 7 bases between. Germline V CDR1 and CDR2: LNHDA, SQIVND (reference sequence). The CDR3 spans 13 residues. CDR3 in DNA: TGTGCCAGTAGTAACAGAGGCACCGGGGAGCTGTTTTTT. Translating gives CASSNRGTGELFF. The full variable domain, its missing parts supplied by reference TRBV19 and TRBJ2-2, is DGGITQSPKYLFRKEGQNVTLSCEQNLNHDAMYWYRQDPGQGLRLIYYSQIVNDFQKGDIAEGYSVSREKKESFPLTVTSAQKNPTAFYLCASSNRGTGELFFGEGSRLTVL.

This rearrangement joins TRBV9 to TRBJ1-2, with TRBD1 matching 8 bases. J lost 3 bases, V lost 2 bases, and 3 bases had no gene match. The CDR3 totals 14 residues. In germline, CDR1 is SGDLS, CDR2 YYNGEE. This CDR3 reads CASSVLQGDYGYTF. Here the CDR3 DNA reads TGTGCCAGCAGCGTGTTACAGGGGGACTATGGCTACACCTTC. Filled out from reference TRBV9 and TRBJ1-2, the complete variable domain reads DSGVTQTPKHLITATGQRVTLRCSPRSGDLSVYWYQQSLDQGLQFLIQYYNGEERAKGNILERFSAQQFPDLHSELNLSSLELGDSALYFCASSVLQGDYGYTFGSGTRLTVV.

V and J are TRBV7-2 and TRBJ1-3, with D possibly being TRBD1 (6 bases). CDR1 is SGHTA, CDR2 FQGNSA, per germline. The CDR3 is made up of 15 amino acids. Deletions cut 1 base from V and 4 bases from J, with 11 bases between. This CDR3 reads CASSLGGARGNTIYF. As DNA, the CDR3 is TGTGCCAGCAGCTTAGGGGGGGCACGCGGAAACACCATATATTTT. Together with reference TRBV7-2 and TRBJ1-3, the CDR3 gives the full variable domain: GAGVSQSPSNKVTEKGKDVELRCDPISGHTALYWYRQSLGQGLEFLIYFQGNSAPDKSGLPSDRFSAERTGGSVSTLTIQRTQQEDSAVYLCASSLGGARGNTIYFGEGSWLTVV.

The CDR3 is CASKIRTGAGYEQYF. CDR3 DNA: TGTGCCAGCAAAATCCGGACAGGGGCCGGCTACGAGCAGTACTTC. The chain recombines TRBV6-1 with TRBJ2-7; 9 nucleotides line up with TRBD1. The length of the CDR3 is 15 residues. The V and J ends lost 7 bases and 3 bases, in that order; junction bases with no gene match: 10. Looked up from germline, CDR1 is MNHNS and CDR2 is SASEGT.

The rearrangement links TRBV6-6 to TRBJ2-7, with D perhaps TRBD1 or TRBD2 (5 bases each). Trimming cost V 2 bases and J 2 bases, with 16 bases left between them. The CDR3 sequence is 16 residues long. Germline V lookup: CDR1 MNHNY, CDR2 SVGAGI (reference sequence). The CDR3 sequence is CASSYGSGTNTYEQYF. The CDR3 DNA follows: TGTGCCAGCAGTTACGGTTCAGGGACGAATACCTACGAGCAGTACTTC.

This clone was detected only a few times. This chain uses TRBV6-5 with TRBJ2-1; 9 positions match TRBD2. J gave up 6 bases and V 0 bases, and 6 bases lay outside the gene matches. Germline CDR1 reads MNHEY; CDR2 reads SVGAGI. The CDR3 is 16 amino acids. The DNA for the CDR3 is TGTGCCAGCAGTTACTCTGGGCTAGCGGGATTCAATGAGCAGTTCTTC. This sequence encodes CASSYSGLAGFNEQFF.

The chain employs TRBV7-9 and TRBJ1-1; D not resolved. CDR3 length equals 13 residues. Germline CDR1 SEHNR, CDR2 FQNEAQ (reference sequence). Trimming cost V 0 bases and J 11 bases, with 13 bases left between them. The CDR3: CASSLAGVGLAFF. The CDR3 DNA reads TGTGCCAGCAGCTTAGCTGGTGTAGGGTTGGCTTTCTTT.